This T cell receptor beta chain originates from a study of beta chain features in type 1 diabetes. Whole-study findings and limits: When Type 1 diabetes patients were examined, their TCRB CDR3s proved moderately but significantly shorter in all four CD4+ subsets. The naive, central memory and Treg TCRB repertoires looked more alike in patients than they did in healthy donors. The question left open here concerned HLA type influencing TCRB rearrangement.

Via the markers CD45RO/CCR7/CD25/CD127/CD95/CD27, stem cell-like memory, regulatory, central memory and naive CD4+ cells were sorted. Every isolated RNA sample was fully reverse transcribed, so sequencing captured expressed TCRB transcripts. Repertoires were generated with immunoSEQ multiplex PCR, while TCRdb's copy carries only in-frame clones and drops some. Here the sample spans about 660,000 clones, about an eighth being singletons. Notes on this clone: Antigen unknown.

V lost 0 bases and J lost 8, with 17 bases in between. The CDR3 spans 15 residues. Per the germline V gene, CDR1 is GTSNPN and CDR2 is SVGIG (reference sequence). Sequencing input: naive CD4+ T cells from blood. This receptor was identified in a young man with type 1 diabetes. The rearrangement joins TRBV30 to TRBJ2-1, with a tentative D call TRBD2 (7 bases). This CDR3 is CAWSVLARGFDEQFF. For the CDR3, the DNA is TGTGCCTGGAGTGTACTAGCGAGGGGGTTCGATGAGCAGTTCTTC.